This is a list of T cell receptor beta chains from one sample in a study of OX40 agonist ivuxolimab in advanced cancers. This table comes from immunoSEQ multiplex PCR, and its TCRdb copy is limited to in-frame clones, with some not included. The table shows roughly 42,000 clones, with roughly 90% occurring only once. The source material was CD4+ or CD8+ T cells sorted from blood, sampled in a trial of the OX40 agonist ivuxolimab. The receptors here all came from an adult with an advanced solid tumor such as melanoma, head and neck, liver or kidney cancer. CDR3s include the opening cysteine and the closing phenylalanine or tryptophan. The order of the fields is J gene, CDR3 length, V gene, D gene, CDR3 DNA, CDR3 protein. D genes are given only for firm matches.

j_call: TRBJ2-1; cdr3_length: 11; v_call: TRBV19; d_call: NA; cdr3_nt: TGTGCCAGTATGATTAGGGATGAGCAGTTCTTC; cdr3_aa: CASMIRDEQFF
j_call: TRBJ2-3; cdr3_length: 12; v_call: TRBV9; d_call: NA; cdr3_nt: TGTGCCAGCAGCGGGGAGCGGGATACGCAGTATTTT; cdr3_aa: CASSGERDTQYF
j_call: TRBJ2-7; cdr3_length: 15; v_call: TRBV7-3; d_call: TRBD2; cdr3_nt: TGTGCCAGCAGCTTGGGTAGCGGGAGCTCCTACGAGCAGTACTTC; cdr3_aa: CASSLGSGSSYEQYF
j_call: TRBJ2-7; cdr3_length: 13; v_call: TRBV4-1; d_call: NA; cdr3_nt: TGCGCCAGCAGCCACACCCCCCGCTACGAGCAGTACTTC; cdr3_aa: CASSHTPRYEQYF
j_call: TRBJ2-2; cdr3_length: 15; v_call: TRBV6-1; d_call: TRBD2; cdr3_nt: TGTGCCAGCAGTGCTTCGGGGGGGGCGGCCGGGGAGCTGTTTTTT; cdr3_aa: CASSASGGAAGELFF
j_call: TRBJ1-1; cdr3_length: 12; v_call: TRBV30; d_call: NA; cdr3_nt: TGTGCCTGGAGTAGCGACAGGAGTCAATTTTTGTTT; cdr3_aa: CAWSSDRSQFLF
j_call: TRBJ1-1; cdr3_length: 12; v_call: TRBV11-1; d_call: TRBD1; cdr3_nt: TGTGCCAGCAGCTTAGGGGGACAGGCAGCTTTCTTT; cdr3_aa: CASSLGGQAAFF
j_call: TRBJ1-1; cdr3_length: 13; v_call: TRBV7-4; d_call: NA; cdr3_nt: TGTGCCAGCAGGGACAGTCCGAACACTGAAGCTTTCTTT; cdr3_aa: CASRDSPNTEAFF
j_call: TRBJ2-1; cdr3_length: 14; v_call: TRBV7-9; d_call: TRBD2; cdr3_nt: TGTGCCAGCGGGGGAGGACTAGCGGGAGGACAGCAGTTCTTC; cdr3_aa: CASGGGLAGGQQFF
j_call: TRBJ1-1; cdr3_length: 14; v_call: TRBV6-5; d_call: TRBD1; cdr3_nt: TGTGCCAGCAGCAAGGACAGGGCCAACACTGAAGCTTTCTTT; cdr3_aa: CASSKDRANTEAFF
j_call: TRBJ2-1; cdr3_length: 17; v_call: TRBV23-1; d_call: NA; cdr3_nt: TGCGCCAGCAGTCCCCCTGGATCCCGGAGCATAGGGGATGAGCAGTTCTTC; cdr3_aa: CASSPPGSRSIGDEQFF
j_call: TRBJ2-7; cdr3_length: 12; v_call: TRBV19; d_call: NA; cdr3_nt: TGTGCCAGTAGAGGTGGTCCCTACGAGCAGTACTTC; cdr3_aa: CASRGGPYEQYF
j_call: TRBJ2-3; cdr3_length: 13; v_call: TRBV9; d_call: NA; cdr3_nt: TGTGCCAGCAGCGCAACTTTCCCAGATACGCAGTATTTT; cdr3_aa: CASSATFPDTQYF
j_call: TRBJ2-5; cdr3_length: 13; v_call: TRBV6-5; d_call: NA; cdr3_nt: TGTGCCAGCAGTTGGGGGAACCAAGAGACCCAGTACTTC; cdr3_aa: CASSWGNQETQYF
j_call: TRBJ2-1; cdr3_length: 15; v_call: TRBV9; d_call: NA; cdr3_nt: TGTGCCAGCAGCCAAAGGGGAAGGGGAAGCGATGAGCAGTTCTTC; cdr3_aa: CASSQRGRGSDEQFF
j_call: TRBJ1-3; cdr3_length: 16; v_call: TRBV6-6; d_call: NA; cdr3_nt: TGTGCCAGCGAAAGAGATGACACCGCCTCTGGAAACACCATATATTTT; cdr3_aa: CASERDDTASGNTIYF
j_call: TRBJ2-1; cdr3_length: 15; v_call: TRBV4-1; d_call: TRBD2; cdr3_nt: TGCGCCAGCAGCCAAGAATGGGCTAGCGGGAATGAGCAGTTCTTC; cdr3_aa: CASSQEWASGNEQFF
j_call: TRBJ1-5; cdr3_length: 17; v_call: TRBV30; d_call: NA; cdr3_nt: TGTGCCTGGAGTGACGAGCACCCGCACGGTGACAATCAGCCCCAGCATTTT; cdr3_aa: CAWSDEHPHGDNQPQHF
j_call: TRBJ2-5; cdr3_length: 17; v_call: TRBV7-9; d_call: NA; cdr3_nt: TGTGCCAGCAGCTTAGAGGGCCTGGGAGGGGGCAGAGAGACCCAGTACTTC; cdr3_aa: CASSLEGLGGGRETQYF
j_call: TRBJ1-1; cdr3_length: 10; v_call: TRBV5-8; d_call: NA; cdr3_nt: TGTGCCAGCACGGGGACTGAAGCTTTCTTT; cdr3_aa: CASTGTEAFF